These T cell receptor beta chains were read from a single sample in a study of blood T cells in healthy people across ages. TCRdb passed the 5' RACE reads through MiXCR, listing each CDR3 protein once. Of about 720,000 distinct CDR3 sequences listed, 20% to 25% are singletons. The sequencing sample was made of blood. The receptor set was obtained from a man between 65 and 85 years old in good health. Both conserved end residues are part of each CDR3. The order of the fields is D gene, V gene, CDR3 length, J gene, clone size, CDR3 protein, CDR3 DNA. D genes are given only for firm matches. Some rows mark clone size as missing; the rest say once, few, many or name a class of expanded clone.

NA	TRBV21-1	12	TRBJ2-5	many	CAISRGLETQYF	TGTGCCATCAGCAGGGGGCTGGAGACCCAGTACTTC
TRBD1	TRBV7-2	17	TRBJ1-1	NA	CASSLSGTGGQGTEAFF	TGTGCCAGCAGCTTATCTGGCACAGGGGGCCAGGGGACTGAAGCTTTCTTT
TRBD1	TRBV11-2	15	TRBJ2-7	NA	CASTYRDRFSYEQYF	TGTGCCAGCACCTACCGGGACAGATTTTCATACGAGCAGTACTTC
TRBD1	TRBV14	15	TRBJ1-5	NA	CASSQEDRVDQPQHF	TGTGCCAGCAGCCAAGAGGACAGGGTTGATCAGCCCCAGCATTTT
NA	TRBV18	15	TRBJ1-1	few	CASSPSGGRGTEAFF	TGTGCCAGCTCACCATCTGGCGGAAGGGGCACTGAAGCTTTCTTT
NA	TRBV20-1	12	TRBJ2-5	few	CSASKEGETQYF	TGCAGTGCTAGCAAGGAGGGGGAGACCCAGTACTTC
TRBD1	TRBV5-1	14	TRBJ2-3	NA	CASSRDRGQDTQYF	TGCGCCAGCAGCAGGGACAGGGGACAAGATACGCAGTATTTT
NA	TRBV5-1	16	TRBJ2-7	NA	CASSLVGGRNSYEQYF	TGCGCCAGCAGCTTAGTTGGGGGGCGCAATTCCTACGAGCAGTACTTC
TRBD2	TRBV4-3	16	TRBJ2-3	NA	CASSRGLAASSDTQYF	TGCGCCAGCAGCCGCGGACTAGCGGCTAGTTCAGATACGCAGTATTTT
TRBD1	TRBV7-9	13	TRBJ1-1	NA	CASSLGTGFKAFF	TGTGCCAGCAGCCTGGGGACAGGCTTCAAAGCTTTCTTT
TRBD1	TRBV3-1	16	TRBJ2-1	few	CASSQDRDRGSDEQFF	TGTGCCAGCAGCCAAGATCGGGACAGGGGGAGCGATGAGCAGTTCTTC
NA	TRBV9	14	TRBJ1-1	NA	CASSVGGVNTEAFF	TGTGCCAGCAGCGTAGGAGGAGTGAACACTGAAGCTTTCTTT
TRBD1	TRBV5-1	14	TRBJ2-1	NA	CASSLSQGSDEQFF	TGCGCCAGCAGCTTATCACAGGGGAGCGATGAGCAGTTCTTC
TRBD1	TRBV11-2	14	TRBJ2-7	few	CASSFGRQGYEQYF	TGTGCCAGCAGCTTCGGCCGACAGGGCTACGAGCAGTACTTC
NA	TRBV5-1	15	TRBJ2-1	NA	CASSFGDRSYNEQFF	TGCGCCAGCAGCTTTGGTGATAGATCTTACAATGAGCAGTTCTTC
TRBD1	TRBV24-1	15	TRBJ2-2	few	CATSDNRGPTGELFF	TGTGCCACCAGTGATAACAGGGGCCCCACCGGGGAGCTGTTTTTT
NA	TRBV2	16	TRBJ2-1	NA	CATKLGGLGTSNEQFF	TGTGCCACCAAATTGGGGGGACTCGGGACGTCCAATGAGCAGTTCTTC
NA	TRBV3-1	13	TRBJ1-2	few	CASSQGGLIGYTF	TGTGCCAGCAGCCAAGGGGGCCTCATTGGCTACACCTTC
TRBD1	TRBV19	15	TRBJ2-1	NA	CASSQDRDLYNEQFF	TGTGCCAGTAGTCAGGACAGGGACCTTTACAATGAGCAGTTCTTC
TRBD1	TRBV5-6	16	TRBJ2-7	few	CASRPSGTGDSYEQYF	TGTGCCAGCAGACCCTCAGGGACAGGGGACTCCTACGAGCAGTACTTC
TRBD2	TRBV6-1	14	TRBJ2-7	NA	CASGKRGGSYEQYF	TGTGCCAGCGGGAAGCGGGGCGGCTCCTACGAGCAGTACTTC
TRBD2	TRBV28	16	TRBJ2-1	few	CASSVQRGLGHNEQFF	TGTGCCAGCAGTGTCCAGCGGGGGTTAGGCCACAATGAGCAGTTCTTC